This is a list of T cell receptor beta chains from one sample in a study of Tregs in tolerant kidney transplant recipients. The assay was immunoSEQ multiplex PCR, and TCRdb's table has in-frame clones only and misses some. The table has approximately 67,000 clones, approximately 92% seen once; the top ten hold over 9.5%. The sequencing used CD8+ T cells from blood, collected before the transplant. The receptor source for this set is a human donor who received a combined kidney and bone marrow transplant. The CDR3 runs from the conserved cysteine through the conserved F or W. D genes are given only for firm matches. For some rows the clone size is stated as once, few or many, or as a class when expanded; others skip it.

J: TRBJ1-4; V: TRBV18; D: TRBD1; size: once; CDR3: CASFGQGSEKLFF; DNA: TGTGCCAGCTTTGGACAGGGGAGCGAAAAACTGTTTTTT
J: TRBJ1-1; V: TRBV7-3; D: -; size: -; CDR3: CASSLFRIRGTEAFF; DNA: TGTGCCAGCAGCTTATTCCGGATTAGGGGGACTGAAGCTTTCTTT
J: TRBJ2-1; V: TRBV27; D: TRBD1; size: -; CDR3: CASSPIWEGTGWRHEQFF; DNA: TGTGCCAGCAGTCCCATATGGGAGGGGACAGGGTGGCGACATGAGCAGTTCTTC
J: TRBJ1-6; V: TRBV6-5; D: TRBD1; size: -; CDR3: CASSLDRGYNSPLHF; DNA: TGTGCCAGCAGTCTCGACAGGGGTTATAATTCACCCCTCCACTTT
J: TRBJ2-5; V: TRBV13; D: TRBD2; size: once; CDR3: CASSGEGLRTQYF; DNA: TGTGCCAGCAGCGGGGAGGGGCTGAGGACCCAGTACTTC
J: TRBJ2-3; V: TRBV29-1; D: -; size: -; CDR3: CSGIGGLRDTQYF; DNA: TGCAGCGGCATAGGGGGTTTGAGAGATACGCAGTATTTT
J: TRBJ2-2; V: TRBV5-3; D: TRBD2; size: -; CDR3: CARSTYAGDWTGELFF; DNA: TGTGCCAGATCTACCTACGCGGGGGATTGGACCGGGGAGCTGTTTTTT
J: TRBJ2-7; V: TRBV28; D: -; size: -; CDR3: CASSLGRGYEQYF; DNA: TGTGCCAGCAGTTTGGGCAGAGGGTACGAGCAGTACTTC
J: TRBJ1-6; V: TRBV7-3; D: -; size: -; CDR3: CASSQIGGLRSPLHF; DNA: TGTGCCAGCAGCCAAATTGGGGGGTTGCGATCACCCCTCCACTTT
J: TRBJ2-7; V: TRBV7-9; D: -; size: -; CDR3: CASSLVGQYYEQYF; DNA: TGTGCCAGCAGCTTAGTGGGGCAGTACTACGAGCAGTACTTC
J: TRBJ1-2; V: TRBV7-8; D: -; size: -; CDR3: CASSLKVAAGYTF; DNA: TGTGCCAGCAGCTTAAAAGTCGCGGCCGGCTACACCTTC
J: TRBJ2-1; V: TRBV4-3; D: -; size: -; CDR3: CASSRGGGEINEQFF; DNA: TGCGCCAGCAGCCGCGGGGGCGGGGAAATCAATGAGCAGTTCTTC
J: TRBJ2-7; V: TRBV23-1; D: TRBD1; size: -; CDR3: CASTLGQAKHEQYF; DNA: TGCGCCAGCACCCTTGGACAGGCTAAGCACGAGCAGTACTTC
J: TRBJ2-3; V: TRBV7-9; D: -; size: -; CDR3: CASSPAGTSSTDTQYF; DNA: TGTGCCAGCAGCCCAGCAGGGACATCTAGCACAGATACGCAGTATTTT
J: TRBJ1-6; V: TRBV19; D: -; size: -; CDR3: CASGWTTYNSPLHF; DNA: TGTGCCAGTGGGTGGACAACCTATAATTCACCCCTCCACTTT
J: TRBJ1-1; V: TRBV19; D: -; size: -; CDR3: CASSIDEGGYTEAFF; DNA: TGTGCCAGTAGTATAGATGAAGGCGGATACACTGAAGCTTTCTTT
J: TRBJ2-2; V: TRBV4-3; D: TRBD2; size: once; CDR3: CASSQDRAGGPTGELFF; DNA: TGCGCCAGCAGCCAAGATCGGGCGGGGGGGCCTACCGGGGAGCTGTTTTTT
J: TRBJ2-2; V: TRBV7-2; D: TRBD2; size: -; CDR3: CASSFSWLAGALNTGELFF; DNA: TGTGCCAGCAGCTTTAGCTGGCTAGCGGGGGCTTTGAACACCGGGGAGCTGTTTTTT
J: TRBJ1-2; V: TRBV11-3; D: -; size: -; CDR3: CASSVGGDWFTPSGYTF; DNA: TGTGCCAGCAGCGTCGGAGGGGATTGGTTCACTCCCAGTGGCTACACCTTC
J: TRBJ2-1; V: TRBV28; D: TRBD1; size: -; CDR3: CASSPTPGTGNEQFF; DNA: TGTGCCAGCAGCCCGACCCCCGGGACAGGGAATGAGCAGTTCTTC
J: TRBJ2-5; V: TRBV9; D: TRBD2; size: -; CDR3: CASSVGTSGETQYF; DNA: TGTGCCAGCAGCGTAGGGACTAGCGGGGAGACCCAGTACTTC
J: TRBJ2-1; V: TRBV19; D: -; size: -; CDR3: CASPPSGSPYNEQFF; DNA: TGTGCCAGTCCGCCCTCCGGGAGCCCCTACAATGAGCAGTTCTTC
J: TRBJ2-3; V: TRBV29-1; D: -; size: -; CDR3: CSVEQSQGGDTQYF; DNA: TGCAGCGTTGAGCAATCCCAGGGTGGGGATACGCAGTATTTT
J: TRBJ1-3; V: TRBV25-1; D: -; size: -; CDR3: CASSDREGNTIYF; DNA: TGTGCCAGCAGCGACCGGGAAGGAAACACCATATATTTT
J: TRBJ2-7; V: TRBV29-1; D: -; size: once; CDR3: CSVDGAGTYTYEQYF; DNA: TGCAGCGTTGACGGTGCCGGGACATACACCTACGAGCAGTACTTC
J: TRBJ1-2; V: TRBV6-1; D: -; size: -; CDR3: CASSDNVLQEPGINYGYTF; DNA: TGTGCCAGCAGTGATAACGTCCTACAGGAGCCGGGTATAAACTATGGCTACACCTTC
J: TRBJ2-3; V: TRBV5-6; D: -; size: -; CDR3: CASSLEGAGRTDTQYF; DNA: TGTGCCAGCAGCTTGGAGGGCGCAGGGAGGACAGATACGCAGTATTTT
J: TRBJ2-7; V: TRBV2; D: -; size: -; CDR3: CASSELVGFGSGEQYF; DNA: TGTGCCAGCAGTGAATTGGTGGGTTTCGGGTCGGGCGAGCAGTACTTC
J: TRBJ1-5; V: TRBV4-1; D: -; size: once; CDR3: CASSPRDISNQPQHF; DNA: TGCGCCAGCAGTCCGAGGGACATTAGCAATCAGCCCCAGCATTTT
J: TRBJ1-3; V: TRBV7-9; D: -; size: -; CDR3: CASSLGAGLLNTIYF; DNA: TGTGCCAGCAGCTTAGGGGCAGGATTATTAAACACCATATATTTT
J: TRBJ2-7; V: TRBV30; D: TRBD1; size: -; CDR3: CAWSVQLGQIYEQYF; DNA: TGTGCCTGGAGTGTTCAACTGGGACAGATCTACGAGCAGTACTTC
J: TRBJ2-3; V: TRBV7-9; D: TRBD1; size: -; CDR3: CASSEAEGQDSTDTQYF; DNA: TGTGCCAGCAGCGAAGCAGAGGGACAGGATAGCACAGATACGCAGTATTTT
J: TRBJ2-7; V: TRBV7-6; D: -; size: -; CDR3: CASSSLDSTTYEQYF; DNA: TGTGCCAGCAGCTCTCTGGACAGCACTACCTACGAGCAGTACTTC
J: TRBJ2-5; V: TRBV27; D: TRBD1; size: -; CDR3: CASSFGQGLGETQYF; DNA: TGTGCCAGCAGCTTCGGACAGGGCCTGGGGGAGACCCAGTACTTC
J: TRBJ2-7; V: TRBV25-1; D: TRBD1; size: -; CDR3: CASSAGTGSDEQYF; DNA: TGTGCCAGCAGTGCCGGGACAGGGTCGGACGAGCAGTACTTC
J: TRBJ2-7; V: TRBV7-9; D: -; size: -; CDR3: CASSLGASEQYF; DNA: TGTGCCAGCAGCTTAGGGGCATCCGAGCAGTACTTC
J: TRBJ1-1; V: TRBV9; D: -; size: -; CDR3: CASSVFSGTEAFF; DNA: TGTGCCAGCAGCGTATTTTCCGGCACTGAAGCTTTCTTT
J: TRBJ1-2; V: TRBV4-2; D: -; size: -; CDR3: CASSQGAATYGYTF; DNA: TGTGCCAGCAGCCAAGGCGCGGCAACCTATGGCTACACCTTC
J: TRBJ2-2; V: TRBV5-4; D: -; size: -; CDR3: CASEPGGPTASNTGELFF; DNA: TGTGCCAGCGAACCCGGGGGACCGACAGCCTCGAACACCGGGGAGCTGTTTTTT
J: TRBJ2-7; V: TRBV11-2; D: TRBD2; size: -; CDR3: CASSLGGGAYEQYF; DNA: TGTGCCAGCAGCCTCGGCGGGGGGGCTTACGAGCAGTACTTC
J: TRBJ2-1; V: TRBV4-1; D: TRBD2; size: -; CDR3: CASSPGTSGRAGEQFF; DNA: TGCGCCAGCAGCCCCGGGACTAGCGGGAGGGCCGGGGAGCAGTTCTTC
J: TRBJ1-4; V: TRBV27; D: TRBD1; size: -; CDR3: CASGTGTGPEKLFF; DNA: TGTGCCAGCGGAACAGGGACAGGGCCTGAAAAACTGTTTTTT
J: TRBJ1-5; V: TRBV7-2; D: -; size: -; CDR3: CASSLVPDRVGNQPQHF; DNA: TGTGCCAGCAGCTTAGTACCTGACAGAGTCGGCAATCAGCCCCAGCATTTT
J: TRBJ1-4; V: TRBV30; D: -; size: -; CDR3: CAWSGGANEKLFF; DNA: TGTGCCTGGAGTGGAGGAGCTAATGAAAAACTGTTTTTT
J: TRBJ2-1; V: TRBV5-6; D: -; size: -; CDR3: CASSAGQQLREQFF; DNA: TGTGCCAGCAGCGCCGGACAACAACTACGAGAGCAGTTCTTC
J: TRBJ2-3; V: TRBV7-6; D: -; size: -; CDR3: CASSSSLSDTQYF; DNA: TGTGCCAGCAGCTCCAGCTTGAGCGACACGCAGTATTTT
J: TRBJ2-7; V: TRBV14; D: -; size: once; CDR3: CASSQDPTGRQAWGHEQYF; DNA: TGTGCCAGCAGCCAAGATCCCACGGGGAGGCAAGCCTGGGGACACGAGCAGTACTTC
J: TRBJ2-5; V: TRBV28; D: TRBD2; size: -; CDR3: CASTPGTSGYQETQYF; DNA: TGTGCCAGCACCCCTGGGACTAGCGGGTACCAAGAGACCCAGTACTTC
J: TRBJ1-1; V: TRBV19; D: -; size: -; CDR3: CASGGGTEAFF; DNA: TGTGCCAGCGGGGGGGGCACTGAAGCTTTCTTT
J: TRBJ2-3; V: TRBV11-3; D: TRBD2; size: -; CDR3: CASRRLAGGETASDTQYF; DNA: TGTGCCAGCCGTAGACTAGCGGGAGGGGAGACGGCTTCAGATACGCAGTATTTT
J: TRBJ1-4; V: TRBV11-2; D: -; size: -; CDR3: CASSLGLADGEKLFF; DNA: TGTGCCAGCAGCTTAGGTTTGGCTGACGGGGAAAAACTGTTTTTT
J: TRBJ2-7; V: TRBV13; D: TRBD2; size: -; CDR3: CASSYSRGAYEQYF; DNA: TGTGCCAGCAGCTACTCGCGGGGGGCGTACGAGCAGTACTTC
J: TRBJ2-5; V: TRBV4-1; D: TRBD1; size: -; CDR3: CASSQVTGDGVGETQYF; DNA: TGCGCCAGCAGCCAAGTAACAGGGGATGGGGTAGGGGAGACCCAGTACTTC
J: TRBJ1-5; V: TRBV4-3; D: -; size: -; CDR3: CASSQAAAGNQPQHF; DNA: TGCGCCAGCAGCCAGGCGGCGGCGGGCAATCAGCCCCAGCATTTT
J: TRBJ1-5; V: TRBV6-1; D: -; size: once; CDR3: CASSELGGSQPQHF; DNA: TGTGCCAGCAGTGAATTGGGAGGAAGTCAGCCCCAGCATTTT